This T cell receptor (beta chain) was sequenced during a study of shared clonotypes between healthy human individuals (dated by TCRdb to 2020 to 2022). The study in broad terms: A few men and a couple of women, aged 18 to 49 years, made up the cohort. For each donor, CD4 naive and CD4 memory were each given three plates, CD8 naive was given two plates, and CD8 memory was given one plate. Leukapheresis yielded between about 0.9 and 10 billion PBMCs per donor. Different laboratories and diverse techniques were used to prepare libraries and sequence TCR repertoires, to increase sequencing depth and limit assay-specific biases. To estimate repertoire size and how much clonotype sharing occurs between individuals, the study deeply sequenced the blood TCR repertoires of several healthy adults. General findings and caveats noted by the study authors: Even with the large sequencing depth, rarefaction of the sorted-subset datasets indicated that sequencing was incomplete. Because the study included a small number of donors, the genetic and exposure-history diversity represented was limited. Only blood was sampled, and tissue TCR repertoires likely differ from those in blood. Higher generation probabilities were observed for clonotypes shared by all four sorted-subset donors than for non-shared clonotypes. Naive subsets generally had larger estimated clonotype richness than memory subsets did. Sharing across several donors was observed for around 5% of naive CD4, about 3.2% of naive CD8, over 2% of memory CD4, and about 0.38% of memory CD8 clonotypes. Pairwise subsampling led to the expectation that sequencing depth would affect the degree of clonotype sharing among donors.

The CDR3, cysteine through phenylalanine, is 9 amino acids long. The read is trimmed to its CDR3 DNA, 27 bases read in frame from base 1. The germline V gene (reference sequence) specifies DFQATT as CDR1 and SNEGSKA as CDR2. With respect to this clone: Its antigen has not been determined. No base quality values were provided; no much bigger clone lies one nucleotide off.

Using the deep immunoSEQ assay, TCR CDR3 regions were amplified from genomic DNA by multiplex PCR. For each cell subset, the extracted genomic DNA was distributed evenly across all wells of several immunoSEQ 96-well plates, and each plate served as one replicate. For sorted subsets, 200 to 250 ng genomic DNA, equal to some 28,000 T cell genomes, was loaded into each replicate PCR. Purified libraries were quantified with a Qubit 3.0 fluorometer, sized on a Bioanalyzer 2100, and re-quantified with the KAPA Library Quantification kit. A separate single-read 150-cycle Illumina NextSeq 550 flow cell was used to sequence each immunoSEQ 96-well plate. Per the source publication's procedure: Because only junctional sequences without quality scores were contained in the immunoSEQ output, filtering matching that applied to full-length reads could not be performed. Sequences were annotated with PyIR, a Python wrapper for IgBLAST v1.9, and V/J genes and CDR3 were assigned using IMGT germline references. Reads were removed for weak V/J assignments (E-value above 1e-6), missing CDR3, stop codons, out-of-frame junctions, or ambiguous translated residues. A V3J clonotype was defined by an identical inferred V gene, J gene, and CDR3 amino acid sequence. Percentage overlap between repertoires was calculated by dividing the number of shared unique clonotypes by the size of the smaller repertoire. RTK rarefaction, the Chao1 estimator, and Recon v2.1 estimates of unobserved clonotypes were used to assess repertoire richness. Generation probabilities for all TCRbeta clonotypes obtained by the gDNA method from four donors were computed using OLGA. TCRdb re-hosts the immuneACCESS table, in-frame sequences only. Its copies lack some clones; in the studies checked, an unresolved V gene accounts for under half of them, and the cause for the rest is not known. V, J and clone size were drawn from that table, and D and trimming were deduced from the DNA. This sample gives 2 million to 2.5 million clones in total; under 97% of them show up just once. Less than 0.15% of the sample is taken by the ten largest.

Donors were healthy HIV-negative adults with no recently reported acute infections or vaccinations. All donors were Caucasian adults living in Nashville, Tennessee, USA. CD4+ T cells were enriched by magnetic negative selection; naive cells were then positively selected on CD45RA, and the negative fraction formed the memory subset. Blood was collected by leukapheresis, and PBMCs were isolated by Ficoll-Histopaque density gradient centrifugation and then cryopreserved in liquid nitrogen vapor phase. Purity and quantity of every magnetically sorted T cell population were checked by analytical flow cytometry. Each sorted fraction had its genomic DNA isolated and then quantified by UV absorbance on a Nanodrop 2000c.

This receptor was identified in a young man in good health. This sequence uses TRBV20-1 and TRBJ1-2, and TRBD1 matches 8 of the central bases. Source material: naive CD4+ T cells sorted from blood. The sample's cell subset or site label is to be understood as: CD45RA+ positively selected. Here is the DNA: TGCAGGACAGGGGATGGCTACACCTTC. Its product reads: CRTGDGYTF.